Following are 7 T cell receptor beta chains from one sample sequenced in a study of naive and memory T cell subsets. Two oligonucleotides, mixed equimolar, formed the beta constant-region primer covering TRBC1 and TRBC2. Ligated cDNA was amplified by four rounds of PCR with nested alpha and beta constant-region primers and SP2. TCRdb re-derived calls from the UMI-ligation and nested PCR reads in MiXCR, one entry per CDR3 protein. This table holds around 110,000 distinct CDR3 sequences, 30% to 45% found once. The specimen sequenced was central memory CD4+ T cells from blood. The receptors were gathered from a human donor in good health.

This clonotype showed up just a few times. The chain links TRBV6-6 to TRBJ2-5; no reliable D call. The CDR3 totals 14 residues. Germline CDR1 MNHNY, CDR2 SVGAGI (reference sequence). V was shortened by 0 bases and J by 4 bases, with 9 bases between the two germline ends. This chain's CDR3 is CASSYSPGLETQYF. As DNA, the CDR3 is TGTGCCAGCAGTTACTCGCCAGGTTTAGAGACCCAGTACTTC.

The V call is TRBV5-1, the J call TRBJ2-5, with 14 bases aligning to TRBD2. Losses at the gene ends were 0 bases for V and 4 bases for J; bases not matched to a gene: 2. CDR1 is SGHRS, CDR2 YFSETQ, per germline. CDR3 length: 16 residues. CDR3 sequence (DNA): TGCGCCAGCAGCTTGGCGGGACTAGCGGGAGCAGAGACCCAGTACTTC. Translated: CASSLAGLAGAETQYF.

CDR3 DNA: TGTGCCAGCAGCCGGACTAGCGGCTACACAGATACGCAGTATTTT. Its protein is CASSRTSGYTDTQYF. J is TRBJ2-3 and V is TRBV6-6, with 10 bases fitting TRBD2. Per germline, CDR1 MNHNY and CDR2 SVGAGI (reference sequence). CDR3 size: 15 residues. Unmatched junction bases numbered 5, after V lost 6 bases and J lost 2 bases.

This clonotype appeared a few times. V is TRBV2 and J is TRBJ2-7; D is unresolved. Germline loops: CDR1 SNHLY, CDR2 FYNNEI. V gave up 5 bases and J gave up 3 bases, with 8 bases separating them. There are 12 residues in the CDR3. CDR3 loop: CASSRQDYEQYF. The DNA for the CDR3 is TGTGCCAGCAGTCGGCAGGACTACGAGCAGTACTTC.

The chain combines TRBV7-8 with TRBJ2-7, with a possible D match to TRBD1 (5 bases). The CDR3 runs to 15 residues. V lost 7 bases, J lost 5 bases, and 21 bases lay in between. CDR1 SGHVS and CDR2 FQNEAQ come from the germline V gene. CDR3: CASTSLQGPGNEQYF. As DNA, the CDR3 is TGTGCCAGCACATCCCTTCAGGGTCCCGGAAACGAGCAGTACTTC.

This clonotype has a handful of counts. The chain recombines TRBV7-2 with TRBJ2-4; 7 bases line up with TRBD2. The CDR3 has 15 amino acids. Germline CDR1 is SGHTA and CDR2 is FQGNSA. V shed 1 base, J shed 2 bases, and the junction held 2 bases outside the gene matches. The CDR3 DNA is TGTGCCAGCAGCTTAGGCGGGAGCTCCAAAAACATTCAGTACTTC. Its translation is CASSLGGSSKNIQYF.

This clonotype was observed a handful of times. The chain employs TRBV20-1 and TRBJ2-1; D could derive from TRBD1 or TRBD2 (5 bases each). In germline, CDR1 is DFQATT, CDR2 SNEGSKA (reference sequence). The CDR3 runs to 17 residues. Trimming removed 0 bases at V and 3 bases at J, with 18 bases between. As DNA, the CDR3 is TGCAGTGCTAGAGAGAGATCACTGAGCGGACACTACAATGAGCAGTTCTTC. It yields the protein CSARERSLSGHYNEQFF.